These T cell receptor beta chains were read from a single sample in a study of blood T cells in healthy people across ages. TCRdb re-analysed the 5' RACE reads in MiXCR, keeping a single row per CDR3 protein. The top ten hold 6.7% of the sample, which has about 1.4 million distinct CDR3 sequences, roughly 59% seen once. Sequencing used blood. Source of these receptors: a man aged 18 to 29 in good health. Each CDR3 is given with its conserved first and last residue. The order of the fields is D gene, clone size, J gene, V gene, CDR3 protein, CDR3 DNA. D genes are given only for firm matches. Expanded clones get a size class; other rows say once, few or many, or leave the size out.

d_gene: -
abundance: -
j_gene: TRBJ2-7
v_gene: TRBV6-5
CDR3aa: CASSSTGTSEQYF
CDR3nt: TGTGCCAGCAGTTCCACAGGGACCAGCGAGCAGTACTTC

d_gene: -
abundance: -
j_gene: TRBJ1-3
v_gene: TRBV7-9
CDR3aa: CASSSPQEPSSGNTIYF
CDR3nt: TGTGCCAGCAGCTCCCCACAGGAACCGAGCTCTGGAAACACCATATATTTT

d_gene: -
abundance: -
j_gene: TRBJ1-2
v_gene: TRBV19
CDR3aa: CASSISEGTLYGYTF
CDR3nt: TGTGCCAGTAGTATCTCTGAGGGTACTCTCTATGGCTACACCTTC

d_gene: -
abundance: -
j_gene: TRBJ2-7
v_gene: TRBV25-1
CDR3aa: CASSEYFGEAHEQYF
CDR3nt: TGTGCCAGCAGTGAATATTTCGGAGAAGCCCACGAGCAGTACTTC

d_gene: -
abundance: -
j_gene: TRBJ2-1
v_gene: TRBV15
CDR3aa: CATSRDLRRSYNEQFF
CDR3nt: TGTGCCACCAGCAGAGATCTAAGGCGCTCCTACAATGAGCAGTTCTTC

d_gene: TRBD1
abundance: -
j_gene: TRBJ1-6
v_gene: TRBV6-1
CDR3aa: CASSASPGGDSPLHF
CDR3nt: TGTGCCAGCAGTGCGAGTCCAGGGGGCGATTCACCCCTCCACTTT

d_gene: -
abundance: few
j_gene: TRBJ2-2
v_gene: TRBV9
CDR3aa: CASSVVSNTGELFF
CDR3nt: TGTGCCAGCAGCGTAGTATCGAACACCGGGGAGCTGTTTTTT

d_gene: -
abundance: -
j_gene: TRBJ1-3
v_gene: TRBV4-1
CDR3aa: CASSRDRTTGNTIYF
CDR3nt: TGCGCCAGCAGCCGCGACAGGACAACTGGAAACACCATATATTTT

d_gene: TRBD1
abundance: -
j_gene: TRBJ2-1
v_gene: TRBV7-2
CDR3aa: CASSLGPGGGNEQFF
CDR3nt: TGTGCCAGCAGCTTAGGGCCAGGGGGCGGTAATGAGCAGTTCTTC

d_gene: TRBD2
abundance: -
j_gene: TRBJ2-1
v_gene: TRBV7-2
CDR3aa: CASSPDGGGVNEQFF
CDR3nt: TGTGCCAGCAGCCCAGACGGCGGGGGGGTCAATGAGCAGTTCTTC

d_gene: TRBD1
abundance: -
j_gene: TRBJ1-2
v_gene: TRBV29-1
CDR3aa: CSVEEDRGRGGYTF
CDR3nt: TGCAGCGTTGAAGAAGACAGGGGAAGAGGCGGCTACACCTTC

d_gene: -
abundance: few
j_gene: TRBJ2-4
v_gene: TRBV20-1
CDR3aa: CSARPEEVREAKNIQYF
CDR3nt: TGCAGTGCTAGACCGGAAGAGGTCAGGGAGGCCAAAAACATTCAGTACTTC

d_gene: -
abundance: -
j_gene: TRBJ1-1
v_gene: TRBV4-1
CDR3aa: CASSQNPWSVAFF
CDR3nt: TGCGCCAGCAGCCAAAATCCTTGGTCGGTCGCTTTCTTT

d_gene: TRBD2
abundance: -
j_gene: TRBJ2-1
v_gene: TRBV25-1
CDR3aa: CASSPGGAAGEQFF
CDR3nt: TGTGCCAGCAGCCCGGGGGGGGCCGCTGGTGAGCAGTTCTTC

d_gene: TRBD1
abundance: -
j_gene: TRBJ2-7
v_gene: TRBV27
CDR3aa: CASRQGGEYEQYF
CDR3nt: TGTGCCAGCCGACAGGGGGGCGAGTACGAGCAGTACTTC

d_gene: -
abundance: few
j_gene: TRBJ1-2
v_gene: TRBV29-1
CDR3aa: CSVEGQGLNGYTF
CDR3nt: TGCAGCGTTGAGGGGCAGGGCTTAAATGGCTACACCTTC